This TCR beta chain was retrieved from a study of response to subunit inactivated influenza vaccine. TCRdb re-analysed the RT-PCR reads in MiXCR, keeping a single row per CDR3 protein. Among more than 250,000 distinct CDR3 sequences listed, 21% were seen once. The V end lost 4 bases, the J end lost 9 bases, and 16 bases lay between the germline ends. The CDR3 is 14 residues long. CDR1 and CDR2 (germline): MNHEY, SVGAGI. A few counts support this clonotype. This rearrangement joins TRBV6-5 to TRBJ1-5; D is possibly TRBD1 (6 bases). The sequences come from PBMCs from blood, collected approximately 22 months after vaccination. The TCR originated in a man aged 50 to 75 who received an inactivated influenza vaccine. The CDR3 DNA reads as TGTGCCAGCAGTTCGCAGGGGTCCGTTGGGCCCCAGCATTTT. Amino acids: CASSSQGSVGPQHF.